The clone carrying this T cell receptor beta chain was counted between two and nine times. This sample stems from a study of blood T cells in healthy people across ages. Germline CDR1 is SNHLY and CDR2 is FYNNEI. V lost 7 bases to trimming and J lost 2 bases; unmatched junction nucleotides: 9. The length of the CDR3 is 16 residues. For the second PCR, which ran for about 7 to 11 cycles, a sample-barcoded 5' primer and a J-beta primer mix were used. TCRdb recomputed calls from the 5' RACE reads with MiXCR, one row per CDR3 protein. The sample records approximately 730,000 distinct CDR3 sequences, roughly 50% being singletons.

The source of this sequence is a man older than 75 in good health. Sequenced input: blood. J is TRBJ2-3 and V is TRBV2; 10 nucleotides match TRBD2. As DNA, the CDR3 is TGTGCCAGCAAGGGATCGGGACTAGCGCTCACAGATACGCAGTATTTT. It specifies CASKGSGLALTDTQYF.